This TCR beta chain was observed in a study of shared clonotypes between healthy human individuals (dated by TCRdb to 2018 to 2021). About the study as a whole: Two women and three men aged 18 to 49 years were included in the cohort. For each donor, CD4 naive and CD4 memory were each run on three plates, CD8 naive on two plates, and CD8 memory on one plate. The study deeply sequenced blood TCR repertoires of about five healthy adults to estimate repertoire size and the extent of clonotype sharing between individuals. To increase sequencing depth and limit assay-specific biases, different laboratories used diverse techniques to prepare libraries and sequence TCR repertoires. Leukapheresis yielded between about 0.8 and 9.5 billion PBMCs per donor. The investigation overall reported the following: Naive subsets generally had larger estimated clonotype richness than memory subsets did. Incomplete sequencing was indicated by rarefaction of sorted-subset datasets, despite the large sequencing depth. Compared with non-shared clonotypes, clonotypes shared by all four sorted-subset donors had higher generation probabilities. Pairwise subsampling indicated that sequencing depth was expected to affect the degree of clonotype sharing among donors. Sampling was restricted to blood, and TCR repertoires in tissues likely differ from the TCR repertoires found in blood. Across a handful of donors, roughly 5% of naive CD4, roughly 3.3% of naive CD8, about 2.3% of memory CD4, and 0.4% of memory CD8 clonotypes were shared. The genetic and exposure-history diversity represented was limited by the small number of donors.

TCR CDR3 regions were amplified from genomic DNA by multiplex PCR using the deep immunoSEQ assay. Extracted genomic DNA from each cell subset was distributed evenly across all wells of several immunoSEQ 96-well plates, and each plate was treated as a replicate. For sorted subsets, each replicate PCR was loaded with approximately 0.2 ug genomic DNA, equivalent to some 27,000 T cell genomes. Purified libraries were quantified with a Qubit 3.0 fluorometer, sized on a Bioanalyzer 2100, and re-quantified with the KAPA Library Quantification kit. A separate single-read 150-cycle Illumina NextSeq 550 flow cell was used to sequence each immunoSEQ 96-well plate. As for the original processing: Because only junctional sequences without quality scores were contained in the immunoSEQ output, filtering matching that applied to full-length reads could not be performed. To assign V/J genes and CDR3, sequences were annotated using PyIR, a Python wrapper for IgBLAST v1.9, with IMGT germline references. Any read was removed if the V/J assignment was weak (E-value above 1e-6), the CDR3 was missing, or the read contained stop codons, out-of-frame junctions, or ambiguous translated residues. V3J clonotypes were defined as sequences sharing the same inferred V gene, J gene, and CDR3 amino acid sequence. Percentage overlap between repertoires was computed as shared unique clonotypes divided by the size of the smaller repertoire. RTK rarefaction, the Chao1 estimator, and Recon v2.1 estimates of unobserved clonotypes were used to assess repertoire richness. OLGA was used to compute generation probabilities for all TCRbeta clonotypes that the gDNA method yielded from a few donors. TCRdb carries this immuneACCESS record with in-frame sequences only. Its versions omit some clonotypes, under half of them owing to an unresolved V gene in the studies checked, with the rest unexplained. D and trimming come from the DNA, and the V and J calls and clone size come from that table. The table for this sample lists 2,500,000 or so clones; under 95% of them were counted only once. About 0.34% of the sample comes from the top ten.

Details on this clone: Its antigen is not yet known. No much larger clone exists at a distance of one base, and base qualities are not known.

V is reduced by 4 bases and J by 6 bases, leaving a spacing of 16 bases between them. The CDR3 sequence holds 14 residues, the cysteine and phenylalanine included. Only the CDR3 DNA stays, 42 bases, in frame from base 1. Reading the germline V gene gives CDR1 SGHTA and CDR2 FQGNSA. Healthy HIV-negative adults with no recently reported acute infections or vaccinations were included as donors. Only Caucasian adults living in Nashville, Tennessee, USA were represented among the donors. CD4+ T cells were enriched through magnetic negative selection, after which naive cells were positively selected on CD45RA and the remaining negative fraction served as the memory subset. Blood was collected by leukapheresis, and PBMCs were isolated by Ficoll-Histopaque density gradient centrifugation and then cryopreserved in liquid nitrogen vapor phase. Analytical flow cytometry was used to check the purity and quantity of every magnetically sorted T cell population. From each sorted fraction, genomic DNA was isolated and quantified by UV absorbance on a Nanodrop 2000c.

This sequence uses TRBV7-2 and TRBJ2-7, and perhaps TRBD1 as D gene, on 5 matching bases. The source material was naive CD4+ T cells from PBMCs. This sample's cell subset or site label indicates: CD45RA+ positively selected. This clonotype was obtained from a young man in good health. Some clones in this sample may be carry-over from other donors' samples. The CDR3 protein is CASSSPRGQFEQYF. The sequenced DNA: TGTGCCAGCAGCTCCCCAAGGGGCCAATTCGAGCAGTACTTC.